The TCR beta chain under discussion was sequenced for a study of response to subunit inactivated influenza vaccine. Study results and caveats: With each seasonal influenza vaccination, the authors suggested, few new T cells are recruited.

The CDR3 consists of 15 residues. The V end was cut by 4 bases, the J end by 8 bases, with 20 bases between. Germline V gene data show CDR1 as MNHNS and CDR2 as SASEGT. TCRdb re-called the RT-PCR reads with MiXCR, one entry per CDR3 protein. Of 540,000 or so distinct CDR3 sequences in the sample, 13% were seen once. This clonotype has only a few counts. Antigen specificity is unknown. This sequence joins TRBV6-1 and TRBJ1-2; D may be TRBD1 (5 bases). The clonotype originates from a man aged 45-60 years who received an inactivated influenza vaccine. The material was PBMCs from blood, obtained about 40 days after vaccination. The CDR3: CASSVSPGRDKGYTF. The CDR3 DNA is TGTGCCAGCAGTGTTAGTCCGGGACGGGATAAAGGCTACACCTTC.